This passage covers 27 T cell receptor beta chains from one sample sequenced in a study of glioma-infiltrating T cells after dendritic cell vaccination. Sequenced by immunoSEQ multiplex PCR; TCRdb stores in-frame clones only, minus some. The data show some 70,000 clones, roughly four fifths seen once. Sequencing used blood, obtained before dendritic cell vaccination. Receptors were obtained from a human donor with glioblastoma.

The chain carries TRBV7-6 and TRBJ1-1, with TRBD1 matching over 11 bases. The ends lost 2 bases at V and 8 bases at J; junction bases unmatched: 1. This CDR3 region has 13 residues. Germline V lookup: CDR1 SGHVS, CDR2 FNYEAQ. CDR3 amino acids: CASSLRDRGEAFF. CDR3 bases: TGTGCCAGCAGCTTAAGGGACAGGGGGGAAGCTTTCTTT.

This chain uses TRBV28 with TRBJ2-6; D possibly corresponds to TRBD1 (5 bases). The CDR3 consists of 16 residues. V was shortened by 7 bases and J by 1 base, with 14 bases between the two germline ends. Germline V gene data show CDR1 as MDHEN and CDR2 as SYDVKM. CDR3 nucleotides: TGTGCCAGCACTTGGAGTGGGGCGTCTGGGGCCAACGTCCTGACTTTC. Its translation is CASTWSGASGANVLTF.

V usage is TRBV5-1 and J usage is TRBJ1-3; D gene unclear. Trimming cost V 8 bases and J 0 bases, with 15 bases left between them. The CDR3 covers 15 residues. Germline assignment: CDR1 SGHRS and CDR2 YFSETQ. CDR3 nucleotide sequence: TGCGCCAGTCGACCGCAGACTTTCTCTGGAAACACCATATATTTT. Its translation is CASRPQTFSGNTIYF.

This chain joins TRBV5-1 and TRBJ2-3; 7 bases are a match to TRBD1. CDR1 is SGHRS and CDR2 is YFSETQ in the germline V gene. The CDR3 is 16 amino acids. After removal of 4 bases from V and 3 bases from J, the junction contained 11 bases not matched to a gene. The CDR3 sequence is CASSLTGTPRTDTQYF. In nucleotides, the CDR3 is TGCGCCAGCAGCCTGACAGGGACCCCACGGACAGATACGCAGTATTTT.

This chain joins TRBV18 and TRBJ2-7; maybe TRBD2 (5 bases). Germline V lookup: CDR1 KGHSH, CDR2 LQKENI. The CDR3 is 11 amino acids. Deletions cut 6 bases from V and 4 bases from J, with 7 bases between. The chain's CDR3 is CASSPGYEQYF. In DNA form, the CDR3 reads TGTGCCAGCTCCCCGGGGTACGAGCAGTACTTC. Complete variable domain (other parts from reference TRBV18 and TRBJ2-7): NAGVMQNPRHLVRRRGQEARLRCSPMKGHSHVYWYRQLPEEGLKFMVYLQKENIIDESGMPKERFSAEFPKEGPSILRIQQVVRGDSAAYFCASSPGYEQYFGPGTRLTVT.

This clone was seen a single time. CDR3 DNA sequence: TGTGCCAGCAGCCAAGAAAACAGGGCGAGCTATGGCTACACCTTC. Translated, it gives CASSQENRASYGYTF. The chain couples TRBV14 to TRBJ1-2; maybe TRBD1 (6 bases). The V and J ends lost 0 bases and 4 bases respectively, with 12 bases between them. Germline loops: CDR1 SGHDN, CDR2 FVKESK. The CDR3 is 15 residues long.

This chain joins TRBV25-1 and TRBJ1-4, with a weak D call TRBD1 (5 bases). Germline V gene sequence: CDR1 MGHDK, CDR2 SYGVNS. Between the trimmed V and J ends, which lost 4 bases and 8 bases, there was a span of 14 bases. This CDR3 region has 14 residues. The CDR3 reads CASSGSGGSEKLFF. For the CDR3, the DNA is TGTGCCAGCAGTGGCTCCGGGGGGTCCGAAAAACTGTTTTTT.

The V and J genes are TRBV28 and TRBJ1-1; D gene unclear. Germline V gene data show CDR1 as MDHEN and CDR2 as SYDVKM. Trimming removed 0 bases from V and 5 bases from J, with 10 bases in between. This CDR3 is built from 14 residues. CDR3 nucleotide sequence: TGTGCCAGCAGTTTATGGGCCACGGGGACTGAAGCTTTCTTT. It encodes CASSLWATGTEAFF.

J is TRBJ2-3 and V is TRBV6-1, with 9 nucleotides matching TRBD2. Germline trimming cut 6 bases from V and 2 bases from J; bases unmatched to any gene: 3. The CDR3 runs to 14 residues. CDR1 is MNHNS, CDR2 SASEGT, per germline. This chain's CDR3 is CASRAGGDTDTQYF. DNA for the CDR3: TGTGCCAGCAGGGCGGGGGGGGACACAGATACGCAGTATTTT.

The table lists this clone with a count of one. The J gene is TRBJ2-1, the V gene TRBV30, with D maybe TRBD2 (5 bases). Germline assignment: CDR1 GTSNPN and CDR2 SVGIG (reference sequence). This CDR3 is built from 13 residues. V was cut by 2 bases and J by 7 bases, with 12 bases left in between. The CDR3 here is CAWSFHPGNEQFF. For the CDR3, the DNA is TGTGCCTGGAGTTTCCACCCGGGAAATGAGCAGTTCTTC.

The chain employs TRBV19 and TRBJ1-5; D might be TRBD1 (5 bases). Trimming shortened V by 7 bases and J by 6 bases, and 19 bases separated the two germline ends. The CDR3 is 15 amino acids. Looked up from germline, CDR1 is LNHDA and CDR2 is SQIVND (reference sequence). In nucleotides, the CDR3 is TGTGCCAGTACAGTTCAGGAATACGGGGGTCAGCCCCAGCATTTT. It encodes CASTVQEYGGQPQHF. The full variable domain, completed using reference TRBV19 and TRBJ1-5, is DGGITQSPKYLFRKEGQNVTLSCEQNLNHDAMYWYRQDPGQGLRLIYYSQIVNDFQKGDIAEGYSVSREKKESFPLTVTSAQKNPTAFYLCASTVQEYGGQPQHFGDGTRLSIL.

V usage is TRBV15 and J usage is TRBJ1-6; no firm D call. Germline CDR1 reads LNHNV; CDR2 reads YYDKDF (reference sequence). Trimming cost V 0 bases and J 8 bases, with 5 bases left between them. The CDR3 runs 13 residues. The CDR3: CATSREEDSPLHF. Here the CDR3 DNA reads TGTGCCACCAGCAGAGAAGAGGATTCACCCCTCCACTTT.

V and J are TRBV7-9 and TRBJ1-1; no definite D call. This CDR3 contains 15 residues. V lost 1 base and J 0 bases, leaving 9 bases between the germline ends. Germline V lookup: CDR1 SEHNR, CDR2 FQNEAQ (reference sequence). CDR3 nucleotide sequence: TGTGCCAGCAGCTTAGAGCGGCAGCTGAACACTGAAGCTTTCTTT. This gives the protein CASSLERQLNTEAFF.

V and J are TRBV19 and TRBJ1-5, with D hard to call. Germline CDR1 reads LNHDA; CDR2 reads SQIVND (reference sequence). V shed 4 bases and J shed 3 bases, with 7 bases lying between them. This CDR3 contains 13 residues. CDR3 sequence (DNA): TGTGCCAGTAGTACCCAGGTCAATCAGCCCCAGCATTTT. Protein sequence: CASSTQVNQPQHF.

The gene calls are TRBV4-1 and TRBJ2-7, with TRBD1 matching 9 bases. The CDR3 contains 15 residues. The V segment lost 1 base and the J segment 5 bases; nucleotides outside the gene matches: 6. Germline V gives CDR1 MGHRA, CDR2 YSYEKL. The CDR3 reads CASSQGTGEGDEQYF. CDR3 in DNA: TGCGCCAGCAGCCAAGGGACAGGGGAAGGGGACGAGCAGTACTTC.

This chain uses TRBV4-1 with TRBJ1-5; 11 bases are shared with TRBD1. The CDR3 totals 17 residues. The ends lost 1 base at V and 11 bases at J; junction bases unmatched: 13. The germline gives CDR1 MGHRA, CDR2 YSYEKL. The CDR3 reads CASSQVGQGDVRSSQHF. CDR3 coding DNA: TGCGCCAGCAGCCAAGTGGGACAGGGGGATGTAAGGAGCTCCCAGCATTTT.

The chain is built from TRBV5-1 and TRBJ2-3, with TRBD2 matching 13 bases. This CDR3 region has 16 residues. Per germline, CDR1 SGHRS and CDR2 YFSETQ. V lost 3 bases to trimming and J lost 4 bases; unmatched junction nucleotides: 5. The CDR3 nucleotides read TGCGCCAGCAGCTCGGGACTAGCGGGGTCCGCAGATACGCAGTATTTT. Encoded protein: CASSSGLAGSADTQYF.

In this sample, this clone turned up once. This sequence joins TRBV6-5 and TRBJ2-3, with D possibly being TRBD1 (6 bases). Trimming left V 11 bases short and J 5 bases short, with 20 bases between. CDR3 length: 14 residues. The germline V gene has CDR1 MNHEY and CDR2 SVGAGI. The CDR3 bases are TGTGCCGTCAGGTTGAGGGGGACGGGAGATACGCAGTATTTT. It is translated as CAVRLRGTGDTQYF.

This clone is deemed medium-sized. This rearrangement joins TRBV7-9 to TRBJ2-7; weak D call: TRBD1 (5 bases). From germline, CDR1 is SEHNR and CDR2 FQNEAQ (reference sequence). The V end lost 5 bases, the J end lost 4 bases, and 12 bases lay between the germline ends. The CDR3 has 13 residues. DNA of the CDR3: TGTGCCAGCAGCCTACAGGTGGGTTACGAGCAGTACTTC. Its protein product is CASSLQVGYEQYF.

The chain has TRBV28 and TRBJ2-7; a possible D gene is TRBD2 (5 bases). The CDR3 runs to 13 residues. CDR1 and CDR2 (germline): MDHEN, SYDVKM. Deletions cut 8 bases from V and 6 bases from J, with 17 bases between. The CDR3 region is CASGRDRAGEQYF. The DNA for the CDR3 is TGTGCCAGCGGCCGGGATCGGGCGGGCGAGCAGTACTTC.

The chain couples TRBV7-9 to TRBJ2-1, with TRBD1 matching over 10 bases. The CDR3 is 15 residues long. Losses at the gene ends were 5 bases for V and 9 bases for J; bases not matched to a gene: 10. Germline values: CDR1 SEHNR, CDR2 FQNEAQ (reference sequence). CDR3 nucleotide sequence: TGTGCCAGCAGCCGTTCGGGACAGGGGTCCGGTGAGCAGTTCTTC. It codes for CASSRSGQGSGEQFF.

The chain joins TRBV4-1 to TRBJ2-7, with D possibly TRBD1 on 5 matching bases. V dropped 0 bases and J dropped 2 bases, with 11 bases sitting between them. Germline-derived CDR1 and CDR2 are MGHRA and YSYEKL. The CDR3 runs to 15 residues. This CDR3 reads CASSQETGQPYEQYF. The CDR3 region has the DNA TGCGCCAGCAGCCAAGAAACAGGTCAGCCCTACGAGCAGTACTTC.

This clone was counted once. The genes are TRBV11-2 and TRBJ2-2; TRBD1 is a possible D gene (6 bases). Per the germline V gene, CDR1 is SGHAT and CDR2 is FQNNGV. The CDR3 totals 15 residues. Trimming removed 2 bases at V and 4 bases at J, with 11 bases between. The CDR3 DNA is TGTGCCAGCAGCTTACTAGGGGGAAGCACCGGGGAGCTGTTTTTT. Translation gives CASSLLGGSTGELFF.

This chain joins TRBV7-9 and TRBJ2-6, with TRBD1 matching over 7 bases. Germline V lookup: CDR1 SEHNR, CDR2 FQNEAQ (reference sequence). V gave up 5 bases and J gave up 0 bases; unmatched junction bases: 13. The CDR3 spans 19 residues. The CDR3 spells CASSTSWGRGSSGANVLTF. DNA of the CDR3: TGTGCCAGCAGCACATCCTGGGGCAGGGGGAGCTCTGGGGCCAACGTCCTGACTTTC.

Here the CDR3 reads CASSQDGAGATSYEQYF. The CDR3 DNA reads TGCGCCAGCAGCCAAGATGGGGCAGGGGCTACCTCCTACGAGCAGTACTTC. The V call is TRBV4-1, the J call TRBJ2-7, with a weak D call TRBD1 (6 bases). Germline lookup yields CDR1 MGHRA and CDR2 YSYEKL. This CDR3 has 17 amino acids. The germline V and J ends were trimmed by 0 bases and 0 bases, with 15 bases remaining between them.

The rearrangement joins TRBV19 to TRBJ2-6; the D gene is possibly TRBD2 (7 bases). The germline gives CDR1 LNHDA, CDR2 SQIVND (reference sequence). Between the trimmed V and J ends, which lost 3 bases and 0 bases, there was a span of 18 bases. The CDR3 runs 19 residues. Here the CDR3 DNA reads TGTGCCAGTAGTATGGATACAGGGAGGGCTATCTCTGGGGCCAACGTCCTGACTTTC. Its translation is CASSMDTGRAISGANVLTF.

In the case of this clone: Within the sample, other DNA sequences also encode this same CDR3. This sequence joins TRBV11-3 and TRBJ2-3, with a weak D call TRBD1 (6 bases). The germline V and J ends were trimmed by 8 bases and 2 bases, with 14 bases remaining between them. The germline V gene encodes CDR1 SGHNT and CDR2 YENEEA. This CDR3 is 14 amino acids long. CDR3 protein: CASSVGASTDTQYF. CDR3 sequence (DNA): TGTGCCAGCTCTGTGGGGGCCTCCACAGATACGCAGTATTTT.